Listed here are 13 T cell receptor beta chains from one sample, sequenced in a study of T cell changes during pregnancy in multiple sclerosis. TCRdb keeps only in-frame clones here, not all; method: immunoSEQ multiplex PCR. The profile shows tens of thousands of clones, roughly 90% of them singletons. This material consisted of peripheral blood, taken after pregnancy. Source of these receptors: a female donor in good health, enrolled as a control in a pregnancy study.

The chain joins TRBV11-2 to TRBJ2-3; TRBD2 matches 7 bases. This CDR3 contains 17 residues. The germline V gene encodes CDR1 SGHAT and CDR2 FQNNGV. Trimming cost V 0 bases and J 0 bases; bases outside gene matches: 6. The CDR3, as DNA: TGTGCCAGCAGCTTAGAGGCTAGCGGTTTAAGCACAGATACGCAGTATTTT. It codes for CASSLEASGLSTDTQYF.

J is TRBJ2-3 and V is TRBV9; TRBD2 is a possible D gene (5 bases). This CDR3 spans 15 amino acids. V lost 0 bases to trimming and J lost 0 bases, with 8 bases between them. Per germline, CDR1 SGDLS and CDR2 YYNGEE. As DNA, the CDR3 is TGTGCCAGCAGCGTAGGCGGGTTTAGCACAGATACGCAGTATTTT. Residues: CASSVGGFSTDTQYF.

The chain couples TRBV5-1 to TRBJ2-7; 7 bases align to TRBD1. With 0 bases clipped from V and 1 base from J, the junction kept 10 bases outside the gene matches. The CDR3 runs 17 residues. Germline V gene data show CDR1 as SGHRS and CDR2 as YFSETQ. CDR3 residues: CASSLALQGVLSYEQYF. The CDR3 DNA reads TGCGCCAGCAGCTTGGCCCTTCAGGGGGTGTTGTCCTACGAGCAGTACTTC.

CDR3 residues: CASSMSGRATNEQFF. The CDR3, as DNA: TGTGCCAGCAGCATGAGCGGGAGGGCCACGAATGAGCAGTTCTTC. V and J are TRBV7-6 and TRBJ2-1, with 10 bases lining up with TRBD2. The CDR3 is 15 amino acids. J lost 7 bases, V lost 5 bases, and 8 bases had no gene match. Germline V gene data show CDR1 as SGHVS and CDR2 as FNYEAQ. The variable domain in full, with the rest retrieved from reference TRBV7-6 and TRBJ2-1, is GAGVSQSPRYKVTKRGQDVALRCDPISGHVSLYWYRQALGQGPEFLTYFNYEAQQDKSGLPNDRFSAERPEGSISTLTIQRTEQRDSAMYRCASSMSGRATNEQFFGPGTRLTVL.

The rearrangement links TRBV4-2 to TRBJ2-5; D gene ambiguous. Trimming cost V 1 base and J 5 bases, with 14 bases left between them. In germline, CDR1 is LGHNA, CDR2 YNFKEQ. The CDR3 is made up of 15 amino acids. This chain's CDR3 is CASSQGWVSLETQYF. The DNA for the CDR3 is TGTGCCAGCAGCCAAGGATGGGTTAGCCTTGAGACCCAGTACTTC.

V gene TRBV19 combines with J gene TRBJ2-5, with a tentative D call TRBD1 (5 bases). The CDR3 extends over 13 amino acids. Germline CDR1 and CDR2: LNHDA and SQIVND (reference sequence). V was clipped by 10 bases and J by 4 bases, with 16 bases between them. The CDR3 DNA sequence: TGTGCCACCGCGGATAGGGGTGCAGAGACCCAGTACTTC. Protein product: CATADRGAETQYF.

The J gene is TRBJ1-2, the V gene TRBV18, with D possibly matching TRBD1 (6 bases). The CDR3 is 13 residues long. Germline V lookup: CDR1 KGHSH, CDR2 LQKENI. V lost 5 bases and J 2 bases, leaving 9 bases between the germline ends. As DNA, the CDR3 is TGTGCCAGCTCAAAAGACAGGAACTATGGCTACACCTTC. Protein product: CASSKDRNYGYTF.

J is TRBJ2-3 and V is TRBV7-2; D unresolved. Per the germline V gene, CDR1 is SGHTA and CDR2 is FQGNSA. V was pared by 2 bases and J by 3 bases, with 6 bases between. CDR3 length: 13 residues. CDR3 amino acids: CASSLPLTDTQYF. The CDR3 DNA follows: TGTGCCAGCAGCTTACCCTTAACAGATACGCAGTATTTT.

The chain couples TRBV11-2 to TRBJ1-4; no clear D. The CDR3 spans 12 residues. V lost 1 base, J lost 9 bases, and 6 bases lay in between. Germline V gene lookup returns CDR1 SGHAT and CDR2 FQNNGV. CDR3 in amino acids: CASSLGAKKLFF. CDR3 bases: TGTGCCAGCAGCTTAGGAGCTAAAAAACTGTTTTTT.

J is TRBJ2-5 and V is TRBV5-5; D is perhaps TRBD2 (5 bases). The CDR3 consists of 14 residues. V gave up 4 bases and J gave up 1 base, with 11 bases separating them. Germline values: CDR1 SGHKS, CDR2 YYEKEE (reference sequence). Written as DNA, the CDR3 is TGTGCCAGCAGCGTACGGACTTTCCAAGAGACCCAGTACTTC. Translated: CASSVRTFQETQYF.

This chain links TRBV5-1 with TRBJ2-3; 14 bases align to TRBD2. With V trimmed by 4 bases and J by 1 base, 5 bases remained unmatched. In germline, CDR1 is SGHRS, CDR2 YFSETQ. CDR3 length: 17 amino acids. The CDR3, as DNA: TGCGCCAGCAGCGCGGGACTAGCGGGGGCCCGCACAGATACGCAGTATTTT. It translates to CASSAGLAGARTDTQYF. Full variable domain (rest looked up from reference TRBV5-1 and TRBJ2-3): KAGVTQTPRYLIKTRGQQVTLSCSPISGHRSVSWYQQTPGQGLQFLFEYFSETQRNKGNFPGRFSGRQFSNSRSEMNVSTLELGDSALYLCASSAGLAGARTDTQYFGPGTRLTVL.

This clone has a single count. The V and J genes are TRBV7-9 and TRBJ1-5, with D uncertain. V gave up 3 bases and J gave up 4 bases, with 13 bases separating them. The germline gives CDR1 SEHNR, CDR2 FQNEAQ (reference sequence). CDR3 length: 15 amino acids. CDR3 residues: CASSFLFSRNQPQHF. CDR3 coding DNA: TGTGCCAGCAGCTTCCTTTTTTCCAGAAATCAGCCCCAGCATTTT. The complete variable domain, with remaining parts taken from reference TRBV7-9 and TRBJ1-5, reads DTGVSQNPRHKITKRGQNVTFRCDPISEHNRLYWYRQTLGQGPEFLTYFQNEAQLEKSRLLSDRFSAERPKGSFSTLEIQRTEQGDSAMYLCASSFLFSRNQPQHFGDGTRLSIL.

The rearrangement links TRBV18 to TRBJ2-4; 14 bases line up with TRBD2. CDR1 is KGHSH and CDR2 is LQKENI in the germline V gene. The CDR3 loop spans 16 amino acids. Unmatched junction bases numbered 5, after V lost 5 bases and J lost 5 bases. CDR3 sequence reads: CASSSRTSGRQNIQYF. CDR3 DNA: TGTGCCAGCTCATCCCGGACTAGCGGGAGGCAAAACATTCAGTACTTC.